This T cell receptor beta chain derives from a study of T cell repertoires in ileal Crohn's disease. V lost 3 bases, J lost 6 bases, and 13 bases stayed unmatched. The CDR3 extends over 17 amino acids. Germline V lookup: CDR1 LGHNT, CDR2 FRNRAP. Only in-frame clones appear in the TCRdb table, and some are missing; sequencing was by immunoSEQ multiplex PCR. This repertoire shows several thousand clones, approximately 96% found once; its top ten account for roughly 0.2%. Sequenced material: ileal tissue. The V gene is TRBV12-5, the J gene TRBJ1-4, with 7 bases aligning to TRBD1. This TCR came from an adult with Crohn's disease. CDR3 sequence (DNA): TGTGCTAGTGGTTTCTCATCCGGACAGGCTAAAGATGAAAAACTGTTTTTT. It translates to CASGFSSGQAKDEKLFF.